This TCR beta chain was profiled in a study of cytotoxic CD8 clonotypes in ibrutinib-treated CLL. Study conclusions and caveats: Sampling schedules were unmatched across sustained-remission and progressing patients. Clonality increased with ibrutinib response but returned toward baseline at progression. Clonotypes that were public were uncommon, and they contracted or stayed stable on treatment.

Points on this clone: What it binds is unknown.

V was trimmed by 2 bases and J by 10 bases, leaving 11 bases between them. The germline V gene encodes CDR1 KGHSH and CDR2 LQKENI. The CDR3 has 12 residues. The authors obtained roughly 1.8 micrograms of genomic DNA from cryopreserved PBMCs for TCR beta libraries. Sequenced by immunoSEQ multiplex PCR; TCRdb stores in-frame clones only, minus some. The sample carries some 170,000 clones, approximately 91% recorded once. The source is a human donor with chronic lymphocytic leukemia. J is TRBJ2-5 and V is TRBV18, with D perhaps TRBD1 (6 bases). The sample here was PBMCs, taken at disease progression, from a patient treated with ibrutinib. The CDR3 DNA reads as TGTGCCAGCTCACCAGTAGAGGGGGACCAGTACTTC. This codes for CASSPVEGDQYF.